The next 25 T cell receptor beta chains were all read from a single sample in a study of T cell responses to AZD1222 COVID-19 vaccine. TCRdb keeps only in-frame clones here, not all; method: immunoSEQ multiplex PCR. The sample includes 100,000 to 150,000 clones, around 92% of them seen just once. The material was peripheral blood, obtained on day 0 of AZD1222 vaccination. These receptors came from an adult in good health.

The chain couples TRBV7-8 to TRBJ2-7; 14 bases align to TRBD2. The CDR3 totals 18 residues. Germline CDR1 and CDR2: SGHVS and FQNEAQ. Germline trimming cut 0 bases from V and 0 bases from J; bases unmatched to any gene: 4. In DNA form, the CDR3 reads TGTGCCAGCAGCTTAGCCAGGACTAGCGGGAGGTACTCCTACGAGCAGTACTTC. This codes for CASSLARTSGRYSYEQYF.

About this clone itself: Different DNA sequences within this sample yield the same CDR3. J is TRBJ1-1 and V is TRBV19, with a weak D call TRBD1 (6 bases). V was shortened by 7 bases and J by 2 bases, with 11 bases between the two germline ends. The germline V gene encodes CDR1 LNHDA and CDR2 SQIVND (reference sequence). The CDR3 has 13 amino acids. In DNA, the CDR3 is TGTGCCAGTATACGGGGGGGCAACACTGAAGCTTTCTTT. Translating gives CASIRGGNTEAFF. Full variable domain (missing parts from reference TRBV19 and TRBJ1-1): DGGITQSPKYLFRKEGQNVTLSCEQNLNHDAMYWYRQDPGQGLRLIYYSQIVNDFQKGDIAEGYSVSREKKESFPLTVTSAQKNPTAFYLCASIRGGNTEAFFGQGTRLTVV.

The J gene is TRBJ2-3, the V gene TRBV6-5; 7 nucleotides line up with TRBD2. There are 16 residues in the CDR3. Germline trimming cut 2 bases from V and 2 bases from J; bases unmatched to any gene: 7. Germline V gene lookup returns CDR1 MNHEY and CDR2 SVGAGI. The CDR3 sequence: CASSYGASGATDTQYF. CDR3 coding DNA: TGTGCCAGCAGTTACGGGGCTAGCGGAGCCACAGATACGCAGTATTTT.

The V and J genes are TRBV10-1 and TRBJ1-1, with no clear D. From germline, CDR1 is WNHNN and CDR2 SYGVQD (reference sequence). V was cut by 0 bases and J by 6 bases, with 8 bases left in between. The CDR3 loop spans 13 amino acids. CDR3 residues: CASSESGIAEAFF. In DNA, the CDR3 is TGCGCCAGCAGTGAGTCGGGGATTGCTGAAGCTTTCTTT.

V gene TRBV11-2 combines with J gene TRBJ1-1; D is unclear. The CDR3 consists of 13 residues. The V end lost 1 base, the J end lost 8 bases, and 11 bases lay between the germline ends. CDR1 and CDR2 from the germline V gene are SGHAT and FQNNGV. CDR3: CASSLVLRQEAFF. DNA of the CDR3: TGTGCCAGCAGCTTAGTTCTGCGACAAGAAGCTTTCTTT.

The J gene is TRBJ2-7, the V gene TRBV4-1, with D possibly being TRBD1 (6 bases). From germline, CDR1 is MGHRA and CDR2 YSYEKL. The CDR3 has 14 residues. Trimming left V 5 bases short and J 2 bases short, with 13 bases between. DNA of the CDR3: TGCGCCAGCAGCAAATTTCAGGGGACCTACGAGCAGTACTTC. This translates into CASSKFQGTYEQYF.

The V and J genes are TRBV6-1 and TRBJ1-2, with D unclear. Germline V gene sequence: CDR1 MNHNS, CDR2 SASEGT. This CDR3 spans 16 amino acids. The V and J ends lost 2 bases and 5 bases respectively, with 18 bases between them. CDR3 region: CASSEFGGGPAYGYTF. CDR3 bases: TGTGCCAGCAGTGAATTCGGTGGCGGGCCAGCTTATGGCTACACCTTC.

This chain joins TRBV2 and TRBJ1-1; D not certain. V dropped 7 bases and J dropped 0 bases, with 15 bases sitting between them. Germline values: CDR1 SNHLY, CDR2 FYNNEI. This CDR3 spans 15 amino acids. In nucleotides, the CDR3 is TGTGCCAGCACCCGGCGGGGATTCATGAACACTGAAGCTTTCTTT. Protein product: CASTRRGFMNTEAFF.

The gene calls are TRBV12-3 or TRBV12-4 and TRBJ1-2; D might be TRBD1 (6 bases). V was trimmed by 8 bases and J by 8 bases, leaving 18 bases between them. The CDR3 totals 13 residues. Here the CDR3 reads CASADTGQRGYTF. The CDR3 DNA reads TGTGCCAGCGCCGATACAGGGCAACGGGGCTACACCTTC.

The V call is TRBV6-6, the J call TRBJ1-6; the D is unclear. The CDR3 runs to 13 residues. The germline V gene encodes CDR1 MNHNY and CDR2 SVGAGI (reference sequence). V shed 6 bases and J shed 6 bases, with 9 bases lying between them. The CDR3 region has the DNA TGTGCCAGCAGCCTAGCCCTTAATTCACCCCTCCACTTT. Amino acids: CASSLALNSPLHF.

The J gene is TRBJ1-2, the V gene TRBV6-2 or TRBV6-3; unclear D gene. Trimming cost V 0 bases and J 7 bases, with 12 bases left between them. Germline CDR1 MNHEY, CDR2 SVGEGT. The CDR3 runs 14 residues. The CDR3 region is CASSYSDIRSGYTF. The CDR3, as DNA: TGTGCCAGCAGTTACTCGGATATCAGAAGTGGCTACACCTTC.

This chain links TRBV19 with TRBJ1-5; possibly TRBD1 for D (5 bases). Germline V gene data show CDR1 as LNHDA and CDR2 as SQIVND (reference sequence). The CDR3 has 13 amino acids. CDR3 protein: CAGGGSSNQPQHF. CDR3 nucleotide sequence: TGTGCGGGGGGAGGTTCCAGCAATCAGCCCCAGCATTTT.

The chain combines TRBV6-1 with TRBJ1-4, with a weak D call TRBD1 (5 bases). Between the trimmed V and J ends, which lost 1 base and 2 bases, there was a span of 8 bases. Germline CDR1 is MNHNS and CDR2 is SASEGT. The CDR3 is made up of 15 amino acids. The CDR3 DNA is TGTGCCAGCAGTGAAGTTAAGGGGACTAATGAAAAACTGTTTTTT. Protein product: CASSEVKGTNEKLFF.

The gene calls are TRBV27 and TRBJ2-3, with TRBD2 matching over 10 bases. Trimming removed 8 bases from V and 9 bases from J; junction bases left unmatched: 8. CDR3 length: 13 residues. Germline-derived CDR1 and CDR2 are MNHEY and SMNVEV (reference sequence). CDR3 region: CASRELAGDTQYF. The DNA for the CDR3 is TGTGCCAGCCGGGAGCTAGCGGGAGACACGCAGTATTTT.

The V gene is TRBV13, the J gene TRBJ1-1; 7 nucleotides align to TRBD1. This CDR3 region has 16 residues. Germline CDR1 PRHDT, CDR2 FYEKMQ (reference sequence). V was pared by 6 bases and J by 1 base, with 11 bases of the junction left unmatched. The CDR3 DNA is TGTGCCAGCAGACAGACAGGGCTGGGCGGGAACACTGAAGCTTTCTTT. Translating gives CASRQTGLGGNTEAFF.

Worth noting for this clone: The sample holds other DNA sequences that translate to the same CDR3. V is TRBV10-3 and J is TRBJ1-5; a weak D match, TRBD1 (5 bases). This CDR3 spans 14 amino acids. Germline CDR1 and CDR2: ENHRY and SYGVKD. Trimming removed 3 bases at V and 6 bases at J, with 12 bases between. Here the CDR3 reads CAISEGRGGQPQHF. CDR3 in DNA: TGTGCCATCAGTGAAGGCCGGGGGGGTCAGCCCCAGCATTTT.

The chain recombines TRBV4-3 with TRBJ2-2; D gene uncertain. This CDR3 comprises 15 residues. The germline V gene encodes CDR1 LGHNA and CDR2 YSLEER. Trimming shortened V by 0 bases and J by 5 bases, and 10 bases separated the two germline ends. The CDR3 coding sequence is TGCGCCAGCAGCCAAGATCTAGTGGGTACCGGGGAGCTGTTTTTT. Translated: CASSQDLVGTGELFF.

This clone was observed once. This chain joins TRBV28 and TRBJ2-7, with D maybe TRBD2 (6 bases). V lost 7 bases to trimming and J lost 2 bases, with 15 bases between them. The CDR3 is 14 residues long. CDR1 MDHEN and CDR2 SYDVKM come from the germline V gene. The CDR3 reads CASNLDGGTYEQYF. CDR3 DNA: TGTGCCAGCAATTTGGACGGGGGAACCTACGAGCAGTACTTC.

The chain joins TRBV19 to TRBJ1-5; the D gene is possibly TRBD1 (5 bases). The germline gives CDR1 LNHDA, CDR2 SQIVND (reference sequence). Trimming removed 5 bases at V and 6 bases at J, with 14 bases between. The CDR3 contains 14 residues. The CDR3 DNA follows: TGTGCCAGTAGTCTGCGCACGGGGGTTCAGCCCCAGCATTTT. Translating it yields CASSLRTGVQPQHF.

The chain has TRBV25-1 and TRBJ1-6, with 8 bases that match TRBD1. CDR1 MGHDK and CDR2 SYGVNS come from the germline V gene. Losses at the gene ends were 6 bases for V and 7 bases for J; bases not matched to a gene: 2. The CDR3 extends over 13 amino acids. The CDR3 region has the DNA TGTGCCAGCAGGGGACAGGTGAATTCACCCCTCCACTTT. This gives the protein CASRGQVNSPLHF.

The V and J genes are TRBV5-1 and TRBJ2-2, with TRBD2 identical over 14 bases. CDR1 and CDR2 (germline): SGHRS, YFSETQ. The CDR3 is 16 residues long. With 4 bases clipped from V and 7 bases from J, the junction kept 6 bases outside the gene matches. DNA of the CDR3: TGCGCCAGCAGCAGGGGACTAGCGGGGGCGAACGGGGAGCTGTTTTTT. Translated, it gives CASSRGLAGANGELFF.

This clone was detected only once. The chain carries TRBV19 and TRBJ2-2, with TRBD2 as a possible D gene (5 bases). CDR3 length equals 15 residues. From germline, CDR1 is LNHDA and CDR2 SQIVND (reference sequence). Trimming pared 7 bases from V and 0 bases from J, leaving 12 bases between. The CDR3 sequence: CASTLGAANTGELFF. DNA of the CDR3: TGTGCCAGTACCCTAGGAGCGGCGAACACCGGGGAGCTGTTTTTT. The full variable domain, completed using reference TRBV19 and TRBJ2-2, is DGGITQSPKYLFRKEGQNVTLSCEQNLNHDAMYWYRQDPGQGLRLIYYSQIVNDFQKGDIAEGYSVSREKKESFPLTVTSAQKNPTAFYLCASTLGAANTGELFFGEGSRLTVL.

V gene TRBV27 combines with J gene TRBJ1-6; no firm D call. Germline V gene data show CDR1 as MNHEY and CDR2 as SMNVEV (reference sequence). The CDR3 consists of 17 residues. V was pared by 4 bases and J by 8 bases, with 21 bases between. CDR3 protein: CASSSIAPRTLHSPLHF. CDR3 DNA sequence: TGTGCCAGCAGTTCCATAGCCCCTCGGACCCTACATTCACCCCTCCACTTT.

A note on this clone: Germline and junction disagree at one end, which may indicate a read error. J is TRBJ1-1 and V is TRBV2, with unresolved D. The V gene's germline CDR1 is SNHLY and CDR2 FYNNEI. The CDR3 has 16 amino acids. The CDR3 spells CASSEIWEMGNSEAFF. The CDR3 bases are TGTGCCAGCAGTGAAATATGGGAGATGGGGAACAGTGAAGCTTTCTTT.

The chain uses TRBV5-1 and TRBJ1-1; 10 bases are a match to TRBD1. The V segment lost 4 bases and the J segment 2 bases; nucleotides outside the gene matches: 5. Germline CDR1 is SGHRS and CDR2 is YFSETQ. This CDR3 has 15 residues. This chain's CDR3 is CASSQRDRGNTEAFF. CDR3 in DNA: TGCGCCAGCAGCCAAAGGGACAGGGGAAACACTGAAGCTTTCTTT.